The 29 T cell receptor beta chains given below trace back to one sample, sequenced in a study of T cells in localized non-small cell lung cancer. Libraries were prepared by immunoSEQ multiplex PCR; TCRdb keeps only in-frame clonotypes and omits some of them. The sample lists around 50,000 clones, 75% to 90% occurring once. This sample comprised peripheral blood, obtained before any cancer treatment. These receptor sequences come from a male donor older than 55 with stage III squamous cell lung carcinoma.

V gene TRBV9 combines with J gene TRBJ1-2; 7 bases line up with TRBD1. Germline trimming cut 4 bases from V and 3 bases from J; bases unmatched to any gene: 9. This CDR3 contains 15 residues. Germline CDR1 reads SGDLS; CDR2 reads YYNGEE. DNA of the CDR3: TGTGCCAGCAGCCGAAGACAGGGAAGGGACTATGGCTACACCTTC. Its translation: CASSRRQGRDYGYTF.

The chain employs TRBV27 and TRBJ2-2; possibly TRBD2 for D (6 bases). The CDR3 is 17 residues long. V was pared by 3 bases and J by 1 base, with 15 bases between. Germline V CDR1 and CDR2: MNHEY, SMNVEV (reference sequence). The CDR3 region is CASSLGPGGMNTGELFF. The CDR3 nucleotides read TGTGCCAGCAGTTTGGGGCCCGGAGGGATGAACACCGGGGAGCTGTTTTTT.

This chain uses TRBV2 with TRBJ1-3; D might be TRBD1 (5 bases). Per germline, CDR1 SNHLY and CDR2 FYNNEI. The V and J ends lost 7 bases and 0 bases respectively, with 10 bases between them. This CDR3 is 14 amino acids long. In DNA, the CDR3 is TGTGCCAGCATCCGACAGAGCTCTGGAAACACCATATATTTT. Amino acid sequence: CASIRQSSGNTIYF.

This chain connects TRBV7-9 to TRBJ2-6; D is unresolved. V lost 4 bases and J 0 bases, leaving 1 base between the germline ends. CDR3 length: 13 residues. Germline V gives CDR1 SEHNR, CDR2 FQNEAQ (reference sequence). The DNA for the CDR3 is TGTGCCAGCAGCTCCTCTGGGGCCAACGTCCTGACTTTC. It codes for CASSSSGANVLTF.

V gene TRBV6-5 combines with J gene TRBJ1-3; no clear D. Germline-derived CDR1 and CDR2 are MNHEY and SVGAGI. The CDR3 has 15 amino acids. Between the trimmed V and J ends, which lost 0 bases and 0 bases, there was a span of 6 bases. The CDR3 DNA reads as TGTGCCAGCAGTTACTCCCAGAGCTCTGGAAACACCATATATTTT. It is translated as CASSYSQSSGNTIYF.

The genes are TRBV6-5 and TRBJ1-1; D is ambiguous. The CDR3 loop spans 11 amino acids. V gave up 8 bases and J gave up 1 base, with 5 bases separating them. The germline V gene has CDR1 MNHEY and CDR2 SVGAGI. The CDR3 region has the DNA TGTGCCAGCCCCTCGAACACTGAAGCTTTCTTT. Its translation: CASPSNTEAFF.

V is TRBV19 and J is TRBJ2-7; possibly TRBD2 for D (6 bases). Trimming cost V 8 bases and J 1 base, with 21 bases left between them. Germline V lookup: CDR1 LNHDA, CDR2 SQIVND (reference sequence). The CDR3 extends over 16 amino acids. The DNA for the CDR3 is TGTGCCAGTTCTACCCGGGCCGCGGGAAAATCCTACGAGCAGTACTTC. Amino acids: CASSTRAAGKSYEQYF.

This clone appeared once. Sequence at one end of the junction differs from germline and may be a read error. The V call is TRBV5-6, the J call TRBJ1-1, with D maybe TRBD1 (6 bases). The CDR3 runs to 13 residues. Germline values: CDR1 SGHDT, CDR2 YYEEEE. CDR3 DNA sequence: TGTGCCAGCAGCTCCCCTGGGGGGGCCGGGAACACATTT. Translation: CASSSPGGAGNTF.

This sequence joins TRBV5-4 and TRBJ2-1, with TRBD2 identical over 10 bases. From germline, CDR1 is SGHNT and CDR2 YYREEE (reference sequence). The CDR3 consists of 16 residues. The J segment lost 7 bases and the V segment lost 4 bases, leaving 11 bases of the junction unmatched. The CDR3 DNA reads as TGTGCCAGCAGCCCTGTCCCGGGACTAGCGTGGAATGAGCAGTTCTTC. Translation: CASSPVPGLAWNEQFF.

This chain joins TRBV28 and TRBJ1-5, with 8 bases fitting TRBD1. The length of the CDR3 is 12 residues. Germline loops: CDR1 MDHEN, CDR2 SYDVKM. The trim removed 6 bases at V and 10 bases at J, leaving 5 bases unmatched. CDR3 bases: TGTGCCAGCAGGCGGACAGGGAGTCCCCAGCATTTT. This codes for CASRRTGSPQHF.

The genes are TRBV27 and TRBJ2-5; D unresolved. This CDR3 region has 12 residues. The V gene lost 5 bases and the J gene lost 2 bases, with 6 bases spanning the gap. From germline, CDR1 is MNHEY and CDR2 SMNVEV (reference sequence). CDR3 in DNA: TGTGCCAGCAGTCAGGATCAAGAGACCCAGTACTTC. It translates to CASSQDQETQYF.

The gene calls are TRBV14 and TRBJ1-2, with D unresolved. The germline gives CDR1 SGHDN, CDR2 FVKESK. V lost 1 base and J lost 4, with 19 bases in between. The CDR3 runs to 17 residues. CDR3 sequence: CASSQVGQVGFTYGYTF. In nucleotides, the CDR3 is TGTGCCAGCAGCCAAGTAGGCCAGGTCGGCTTTACCTATGGCTACACCTTC.

The chain is built from TRBV18 and TRBJ1-2, with D unclear. Germline CDR1 reads KGHSH; CDR2 reads LQKENI. Between the trimmed V and J ends, which lost 5 bases and 5 bases, there was a span of 9 bases. The length of the CDR3 is 12 residues. CDR3 loop: CASSETDYGYTF. DNA of the CDR3: TGTGCCAGCTCAGAGACGGATTATGGCTACACCTTC.

V gene TRBV7-2 combines with J gene TRBJ2-2, with D possibly matching TRBD2 (6 bases). Germline CDR1 is SGHTA and CDR2 is FQGNSA. This CDR3 has 15 amino acids. Trimming shortened V by 5 bases and J by 3 bases, and 13 bases separated the two germline ends. The CDR3: CASSPIGLYTGELFF. The CDR3 nucleotides are TGTGCCAGCAGCCCGATTGGACTATACACCGGGGAGCTGTTTTTT.

This clone was observed a single time. The genes are TRBV5-1 and TRBJ2-7, with 16 bases that match TRBD2. The germline V gene encodes CDR1 SGHRS and CDR2 YFSETQ. The CDR3 is made up of 17 amino acids. Trimming took 4 bases from V and 6 from J; bases not matched to a gene: 10. The CDR3 DNA sequence: TGCGCCAGCAGCGTATTGGGACTAGCGGGAGGGCCGGGCGAGCAGTACTTC. Translated, it gives CASSVLGLAGGPGEQYF.

The chain recombines TRBV15 with TRBJ2-1, with TRBD2 identical over 9 bases. Trimming removed 1 base from V and 4 bases from J; junction bases left unmatched: 5. Germline CDR1 and CDR2: LNHNV and YYDKDF (reference sequence). CDR3 length: 16 amino acids. CDR3 amino acids: CATSRGTSGPYNEQFF. In DNA, the CDR3 is TGTGCCACCAGCAGAGGAACTAGCGGGCCATACAATGAGCAGTTCTTC.

The chain couples TRBV5-4 to TRBJ2-1, with 8 bases matching TRBD2. V trimming: 6 bases; J trimming: 5 bases; junction bases outside the gene matches: 10. Per the germline V gene, CDR1 is SGHNT and CDR2 is YYREEE (reference sequence). CDR3 length: 15 residues. The DNA for the CDR3 is TGTGCCAGCACCCCAAGAACTAGCGGCAACAATGAGCAGTTCTTC. Encoded protein: CASTPRTSGNNEQFF.

V and J are TRBV5-1 and TRBJ1-6; TRBD1 aligns across 7 bases. This CDR3 has 16 residues. Trimming removed 4 bases from V and 7 bases from J; junction bases left unmatched: 11. The germline V gene has CDR1 SGHRS and CDR2 YFSETQ. CDR3 nucleotide sequence: TGCGCCAGCAGCCCCTCAAGTCGGGACAGCAATTCACCCCTCCACTTT. It is translated as CASSPSSRDSNSPLHF.

J is TRBJ2-7 and V is TRBV11-2, with unresolved D. Germline loops: CDR1 SGHAT, CDR2 FQNNGV. This CDR3 comprises 14 residues. V dropped 2 bases and J dropped 3 bases, with 11 bases sitting between them. CDR3 coding DNA: TGTGCCAGCAGCTTATTCGACGGATACTACGAGCAGTACTTC. Encoded protein: CASSLFDGYYEQYF.

This chain uses TRBV7-2 with TRBJ2-3; D tentatively fits TRBD1 or TRBD2 (6 bases each). The CDR3 runs to 15 residues. V was pared by 5 bases and J by 0 bases, with 12 bases between. Germline CDR1 and CDR2: SGHTA and FQGNSA. Here the CDR3 reads CASSTLGGSTDTQYF. CDR3 DNA: TGTGCCAGCAGCACCCTAGGGGGGAGCACAGATACGCAGTATTTT.

V is TRBV5-1 and J is TRBJ1-4; D is perhaps TRBD1 (5 bases). V lost 3 bases and J 3 bases, leaving 21 bases between the germline ends. The CDR3 loop spans 18 amino acids. In germline, CDR1 is SGHRS, CDR2 YFSETQ. The CDR3 here is CASSSRQGRGSSNEKLFF. Here the CDR3 DNA reads TGCGCCAGCAGCTCCAGACAAGGGAGGGGATCGTCTAATGAAAAACTGTTTTTT. Variable domain in full (rest from reference TRBV5-1 and TRBJ1-4): KAGVTQTPRYLIKTRGQQVTLSCSPISGHRSVSWYQQTPGQGLQFLFEYFSETQRNKGNFPGRFSGRQFSNSRSEMNVSTLELGDSALYLCASSSRQGRGSSNEKLFFGSGTQLSVL.

This clone was seen only a few times. The chain links TRBV7-9 to TRBJ2-1; a possible D gene is TRBD1 (5 bases). The V end was cut by 5 bases, the J end by 0 bases, with 8 bases between. Germline V gene lookup returns CDR1 SEHNR and CDR2 FQNEAQ (reference sequence). This CDR3 contains 14 residues. The CDR3 DNA is TGTGCCAGCAGCCGCGACAGCTCCTACAATGAGCAGTTCTTC. It encodes CASSRDSSYNEQFF.

The rearrangement joins TRBV13 to TRBJ2-1; TRBD2 agrees at 9 bases. The germline V gene has CDR1 PRHDT and CDR2 FYEKMQ (reference sequence). The CDR3 sequence is 15 residues long. Unmatched junction bases numbered 8, after V lost 5 bases and J lost 6 bases. This CDR3 reads CASSTKTSGVNEQFF. CDR3 nucleotide sequence: TGTGCCAGCAGCACCAAGACTAGCGGTGTCAATGAGCAGTTCTTC.

This chain uses TRBV28 with TRBJ1-2, with D maybe TRBD1 (6 bases). Germline CDR1 MDHEN, CDR2 SYDVKM. Trimming took off 3 bases at V and 4 bases at J, with 15 bases between the two ends. The CDR3 is made up of 15 amino acids. The CDR3 coding sequence is TGTGCCAGCAGTTTGGGGGGGGCGCGGAGCTATGGCTACACCTTC. It codes for CASSLGGARSYGYTF.

The chain joins TRBV5-4 to TRBJ2-7; D perhaps matches TRBD1 (6 bases). The germline V and J ends were trimmed by 4 bases and 2 bases, with 13 bases remaining between them. Germline V gene data show CDR1 as SGHNT and CDR2 as YYREEE (reference sequence). This CDR3 has 14 residues. The CDR3 sequence: CASSPGVEPYEQYF. CDR3 bases: TGTGCCAGCAGCCCAGGGGTTGAGCCCTACGAGCAGTACTTC.

This clone was detected a few times. The CDR3 loop is CASSLKDTYNSPLHF. In nucleotides, the CDR3 is TGTGCCAGCAGTTTAAAGGACACTTATAATTCACCCCTCCACTTT. V gene TRBV27 combines with J gene TRBJ1-6; D perhaps matches TRBD1 (5 bases). Germline V gene sequence: CDR1 MNHEY, CDR2 SMNVEV (reference sequence). V was trimmed by 2 bases and J by 4 bases, leaving 9 bases between them. The CDR3 spans 15 residues.

The rearrangement links TRBV9 to TRBJ1-5, with TRBD1 matching over 8 bases. Germline V gives CDR1 SGDLS, CDR2 YYNGEE. The CDR3 has 15 residues. V lost 0 bases, J lost 4 bases, and 3 bases stayed unmatched. CDR3 bases: TGTGCCAGCAGCGTAGGGGGGACAGGTAATCAGCCCCAGCATTTT. Translating gives CASSVGGTGNQPQHF.

The CDR3: CASSPQYDRPGGIQYF. CDR3 DNA: TGCGCCAGCAGCCCACAATACGACAGGCCAGGGGGCATTCAGTACTTC. The V gene is TRBV4-1, the J gene TRBJ2-4, with TRBD1 identical over 7 bases. The CDR3 spans 16 residues. V was clipped by 4 bases and J by 9 bases; unmatched bases: 15. Germline V gene data show CDR1 as MGHRA and CDR2 as YSYEKL.

V and J are TRBV7-8 and TRBJ1-1; no definite D call. Germline assignment: CDR1 SGHVS and CDR2 FQNEAQ. Trimming left V 1 base short and J 3 bases short, with 12 bases between. The CDR3 totals 15 residues. CDR3 in amino acids: CASSLVVRKDTEAFF. As DNA, the CDR3 is TGTGCCAGCAGCTTAGTTGTAAGGAAGGACACTGAAGCTTTCTTT.